The rows below give T cell receptor beta chains drawn from one sample of a study of cytomegalovirus exposure and HLA in healthy donors. Method: immunoSEQ multiplex PCR; TCRdb's copy keeps in-frame clones and lacks some. This sample has about 180,000 clones, with 60% to 80% found just once. The source material was PBMCs. These receptors all stem from a man in his sixties in good health and CMV-seronegative. The CDR3 runs from the conserved cysteine through the conserved F or W. The D gene is left open where the match is weak. Not all rows give a size; the values are once, few, many and, for expanded clones, a class.

>TRBV6-1|TRBJ1-2|-|-
TGTGCCAGCAGTGCCCGGGCGGGGGACTATGGCTACACCTTC
CASSARAGDYGYTF
>TRBV9|TRBJ1-5|few|-
TGTGCCAGCGGGCTCGAGCAGCCCCAGCATTTT
CASGLEQPQHF
>TRBV30|TRBJ2-7|-|TRBD2
TGTGCCTGGAGTGGGGGAGGGCAGTTCGCGGGCGAGCAGTACTTC
CAWSGGGQFAGEQYF
>TRBV4-1|TRBJ1-4|-|TRBD1
TGCGCCAGCAGCCAACTTAGCAGGGGGCTGGTAAGGGAAAAACTGTTTTTT
CASSQLSRGLVREKLFF
>TRBV10-3|TRBJ2-3|-|TRBD2
TGTGCCATCAGTGGGGAGACTAGCACAGTAGGCACAGATACGCAGTATTTT
CAISGETSTVGTDTQYF
>TRBV9|TRBJ2-1|-|TRBD2
TGTGCCAGCAGCGTCGCGGGAGGGCCGAATGAGCAGTTCTTC
CASSVAGGPNEQFF
>TRBV7-7|TRBJ2-1|-|TRBD2
TGTGCCAGCAGCTTACGATTGAGCGGGAGCTACAATGAGCAGTTCTTC
CASSLRLSGSYNEQFF
>TRBV6-1|TRBJ2-5|few|-
TGTGCCAGCACCCCTCTGGGGGGTCAAGAGACCCAGTACTTC
CASTPLGGQETQYF
>TRBV6-5|TRBJ2-5|-|TRBD1
TGTGCCAGCAGTTACTTTGGACAGGGGTGGGAGACCCAGTACTTC
CASSYFGQGWETQYF
>TRBV29-1|TRBJ2-5|few|TRBD2
TGCAGCGTTGGTGGGGGTAGGCTAGCGGTCCAAGAGACCCAGTACTTC
CSVGGGRLAVQETQYF
>TRBV19|TRBJ1-5|-|-
TGTGCCAGTAGTATCCTCCGAGACAGATATAGCAATCAGCCCCAGCATTTT
CASSILRDRYSNQPQHF
>TRBV18|TRBJ2-7|-|-
TGTGCCACCGGTACAGGGACCTCCTACGAGCAGTACTTC
CATGTGTSYEQYF
>TRBV5-6|TRBJ2-1|-|TRBD1
TGTGCCAGCAGCTTGGAAGGGGGCAGGTCCTACAATGAGCAGTTCTTC
CASSLEGGRSYNEQFF
>TRBV4-1|TRBJ2-1|-|TRBD2
TGCGCCAGCAGTTCCGGACTAGCGGGGATCAATGAGCAGTTCTTC
CASSSGLAGINEQFF
>TRBV10-3|TRBJ2-7|few|TRBD2
TGTGCCATCAGTGAGGGACTAGCGGGAAACTACGAGCAGTACTTC
CAISEGLAGNYEQYF
>TRBV9|TRBJ2-5|-|-
TGTGCCAGCAGCGTAACGTCGACAGCCCTAGAGACCCAGTACTTC
CASSVTSTALETQYF
>TRBV4-2|TRBJ1-1|-|-
TGTGCCAGCAGCCAGTCGGGACAGAACACTGAAGCTTTCTTT
CASSQSGQNTEAFF
>TRBV11-1|TRBJ2-1|-|TRBD2
TGTGCCAGCAGCTTAAGGACCGGGACTAGCGCTAGTGAGCAGTTCTTC
CASSLRTGTSASEQFF
>TRBV2|TRBJ2-1|-|-
TGTGCCAGCAGTCCCTCGCCGCCGGTCAATGAGCAGTTCTTC
CASSPSPPVNEQFF
>TRBV11-2|TRBJ2-5|few|-
TGTGCCAGCAGCTTAGAGATAACAGGGACCCAGTACTTC
CASSLEITGTQYF
>TRBV6-5|TRBJ2-7|-|-
TGTGCCAGCAGAGGACAGCCTGGCTACGAGCAGTACTTC
CASRGQPGYEQYF
>TRBV7-2|TRBJ2-7|-|TRBD2
TGTGCCAGCAGCGCACAGTCCCGGGGGGACGAGCAGTACTTC
CASSAQSRGDEQYF
>TRBV2|TRBJ2-2|-|-
TGTGCCAGCAGTGTGTGGCAGGGGAACACCGGGGAGCTGTTTTTT
CASSVWQGNTGELFF
>TRBV7-9|TRBJ2-5|-|-
TGTGCCAGCAGAGGGGCCCCTGGGGAGACCCAGTACTTC
CASRGAPGETQYF
>TRBV2|TRBJ1-2|-|-
TGTGCCAGCAAGAGGCAGAGAGCCCCGGGTGGCTACACCTTC
CASKRQRAPGGYTF